A selection of T cell receptor beta chains follows, all from one sample in a study of long-term antiretroviral therapy in people with HIV. Sequenced by immunoSEQ multiplex PCR; TCRdb stores in-frame clones only, minus some. This table has about 28,000 clones, approximately 90% appearing once. This sample comprised unsorted PBMCs, obtained 3.2 years before starting antiretroviral therapy. The receptors were sampled from a man aged 45-65 years with HIV. The CDR3 runs from the conserved cysteine through the conserved F or W. Each record gives: CDR3 protein, CDR3 DNA, clone size, J gene, V gene, D gene. A D gene is named only where the DNA matches it firmly. Clone size is shown for a subset of rows, as once, few, many or a class of expanded clone.

CDR3 protein: CASSIRQGEGYTF
CDR3 DNA: TGTGCCAGCAGTATTCGACAGGGTGAAGGCTACACCTTC
clone size: few
J gene: TRBJ1-2
V gene: TRBV6-5
D gene: TRBD1

CDR3 protein: CASSDGARIYGYTF
CDR3 DNA: TGTGCCAGCAGTGACGGGGCAAGAATATATGGCTACACCTTC
clone size: -
J gene: TRBJ1-2
V gene: TRBV6-1
D gene: -

CDR3 protein: CASRGTNTGELFF
CDR3 DNA: TGTGCCAGTAGAGGGACGAACACCGGGGAGCTGTTTTTT
clone size: -
J gene: TRBJ2-2
V gene: TRBV19
D gene: -

CDR3 protein: CASSLTGAVDEQYF
CDR3 DNA: TGTGCCAGCAGCCTGACGGGGGCCGTAGACGAGCAGTACTTC
clone size: -
J gene: TRBJ2-7
V gene: TRBV11-3
D gene: -

CDR3 protein: CASSDKTGPSSSYNSPLHF
CDR3 DNA: TGTGCCAGCAGCGATAAGACAGGGCCCTCTAGCTCCTATAATTCACCCCTCCACTTT
clone size: -
J gene: TRBJ1-6
V gene: TRBV11-2
D gene: TRBD1

CDR3 protein: CASTLFLGASYEQYF
CDR3 DNA: TGCGCCAGCACGCTCTTTTTGGGTGCCTCCTACGAGCAGTACTTC
clone size: -
J gene: TRBJ2-7
V gene: TRBV5-1
D gene: -

CDR3 protein: CASSYLGRGLAVVQYF
CDR3 DNA: TGTGCCAGCAGTTACCTCGGTAGGGGACTAGCAGTAGTGCAGTACTTC
clone size: -
J gene: TRBJ2-7
V gene: TRBV6-5
D gene: TRBD2

CDR3 protein: CASSSYNEQFF
CDR3 DNA: TGTGCCAGTAGTAGCTACAATGAGCAGTTCTTC
clone size: few
J gene: TRBJ2-1
V gene: TRBV19
D gene: -

CDR3 protein: CASSPSGLTNEKLFF
CDR3 DNA: TGCGCCAGCAGCCCGTCAGGGTTGACTAATGAAAAACTGTTTTTT
clone size: -
J gene: TRBJ1-4
V gene: TRBV4-3
D gene: -

CDR3 protein: CSGQASQETQYF
CDR3 DNA: TGCAGCGGACAGGCCTCCCAAGAGACCCAGTACTTC
clone size: -
J gene: TRBJ2-5
V gene: TRBV29-1
D gene: -

CDR3 protein: CASTYSGTGPEAFF
CDR3 DNA: TGTGCCAGCACCTACTCAGGGACGGGACCTGAAGCTTTCTTT
clone size: -
J gene: TRBJ1-1
V gene: TRBV6-1
D gene: -

CDR3 protein: CASSLRDSRVYGYTF
CDR3 DNA: TGTGCCAGCAGCCTCCGGGACAGTCGCGTCTATGGCTACACCTTC
clone size: -
J gene: TRBJ1-2
V gene: TRBV13
D gene: TRBD1

CDR3 protein: CASSGQGSNYGYTF
CDR3 DNA: TGTGCCAGCAGTGGTCAGGGATCAAACTATGGCTACACCTTC
clone size: -
J gene: TRBJ1-2
V gene: TRBV2
D gene: -

CDR3 protein: CASATGLAGGRGLTQYF
CDR3 DNA: TGTGCCAGCGCTACGGGACTAGCGGGAGGGCGGGGGCTTACGCAGTATTTT
clone size: -
J gene: TRBJ2-3
V gene: TRBV7-2
D gene: TRBD2

CDR3 protein: CSTTLPDTQYF
CDR3 DNA: TGCAGTACTACCCTTCCAGATACGCAGTATTTT
clone size: -
J gene: TRBJ2-3
V gene: TRBV20-1
D gene: -

CDR3 protein: CAISEWQGDYGYTF
CDR3 DNA: TGTGCCATCAGTGAATGGCAGGGTGACTATGGCTACACCTTC
clone size: -
J gene: TRBJ1-2
V gene: TRBV10-3
D gene: -

CDR3 protein: CASSPTSGGGSGELFF
CDR3 DNA: TGTGCCAGCAGCCCGACTAGCGGGGGGGGATCCGGGGAGCTGTTTTTT
clone size: -
J gene: TRBJ2-2
V gene: TRBV7-3
D gene: TRBD2

CDR3 protein: CASSWTSGGLYEQYF
CDR3 DNA: TGTGCCAGTAGCTGGACTAGCGGGGGACTCTACGAGCAGTACTTC
clone size: -
J gene: TRBJ2-7
V gene: TRBV19
D gene: TRBD2

CDR3 protein: CASSPPGDLRSHEQYF
CDR3 DNA: TGTGCCAGCTCACCACCGGGGGATCTACGGAGCCACGAGCAGTACTTC
clone size: -
J gene: TRBJ2-7
V gene: TRBV18
D gene: -

CDR3 protein: CSVKEIGGGGEQFF
CDR3 DNA: TGCAGCGTTAAAGAGATCGGGGGGGGTGGTGAGCAGTTCTTC
clone size: -
J gene: TRBJ2-1
V gene: TRBV29-1
D gene: TRBD2

CDR3 protein: CASRIPTGGADTQYF
CDR3 DNA: TGTGCCAGCAGGATACCGACAGGGGGCGCAGATACGCAGTATTTT
clone size: -
J gene: TRBJ2-3
V gene: TRBV2
D gene: TRBD1

CDR3 protein: CASSMGQGAGYEQYF
CDR3 DNA: TGTGCCAGCAGCATGGGACAGGGGGCTGGCTACGAGCAGTACTTC
clone size: few
J gene: TRBJ2-7
V gene: TRBV7-2
D gene: TRBD1

CDR3 protein: CASSPGLAGVSRAYEQYF
CDR3 DNA: TGTGCCAGCAGCCCGGGGCTAGCGGGAGTATCAAGGGCTTACGAGCAGTACTTC
clone size: -
J gene: TRBJ2-7
V gene: TRBV5-6
D gene: TRBD2

CDR3 protein: CASSTIPGTSYNEQFF
CDR3 DNA: TGCGCCAGCAGCACCATCCCCGGGACAAGCTACAATGAGCAGTTCTTC
clone size: -
J gene: TRBJ2-1
V gene: TRBV5-1
D gene: -

CDR3 protein: CASSFTSGRAGEQYF
CDR3 DNA: TGTGCCAGCAGCTTCACTAGCGGGAGGGCAGGGGAGCAGTACTTC
clone size: -
J gene: TRBJ2-7
V gene: TRBV7-2
D gene: TRBD2

CDR3 protein: CASSFFGASGETQYF
CDR3 DNA: TGTGCCAGCAGCTTTTTTGGGGCCTCAGGGGAGACCCAGTACTTC
clone size: -
J gene: TRBJ2-5
V gene: TRBV7-3
D gene: -

CDR3 protein: CASSRTGLPPGDIQYF
CDR3 DNA: TGCGCCAGCAGCCGTACAGGCCTCCCCCCGGGGGACATTCAGTACTTC
clone size: once
J gene: TRBJ2-4
V gene: TRBV5-1
D gene: -

CDR3 protein: CASYGGPVYEQYF
CDR3 DNA: TGTGCCAGCTACGGGGGTCCCGTCTACGAGCAGTACTTC
clone size: large
J gene: TRBJ2-7
V gene: TRBV2
D gene: -

CDR3 protein: CASSPGLAGETQYF
CDR3 DNA: TGTGCCAGCAGCCCGGGACTAGCGGGAGAGACCCAGTACTTC
clone size: -
J gene: TRBJ2-5
V gene: TRBV6-5
D gene: TRBD2

CDR3 protein: CASSSVANYGYTF
CDR3 DNA: TGTGCCAGCAGTTCGGTAGCTAACTATGGCTACACCTTC
clone size: once
J gene: TRBJ1-2
V gene: TRBV28
D gene: -

CDR3 protein: CASSSTGISDIQYF
CDR3 DNA: TGCGCCAGCAGCTCGACAGGGATCTCGGACATTCAGTACTTC
clone size: -
J gene: TRBJ2-4
V gene: TRBV5-1
D gene: TRBD1

CDR3 protein: CSVDGAGGDTQYF
CDR3 DNA: TGCAGCGTTGACGGAGCGGGAGGGGATACGCAGTATTTT
clone size: -
J gene: TRBJ2-3
V gene: TRBV29-1
D gene: TRBD2

CDR3 protein: CASSFGTAYNEQFF
CDR3 DNA: TGCGCCAGCAGCTTTGGGACAGCCTACAATGAGCAGTTCTTC
clone size: -
J gene: TRBJ2-1
V gene: TRBV5-1
D gene: TRBD1

CDR3 protein: CATSAPWEGGREAFF
CDR3 DNA: TGTGCCACCAGTGCCCCCTGGGAGGGCGGCCGTGAAGCTTTCTTT
clone size: -
J gene: TRBJ1-1
V gene: TRBV6-5
D gene: -

CDR3 protein: CASSFRGVAGSDTEAFF
CDR3 DNA: TGTGCCAGCAGCTTCAGGGGTGTAGCGGGCTCTGACACTGAAGCTTTCTTT
clone size: -
J gene: TRBJ1-1
V gene: TRBV11-1
D gene: -

CDR3 protein: CASSSRQALMNTEAFF
CDR3 DNA: TGTGCCAGCAGCTCCCGACAGGCACTTATGAACACTGAAGCTTTCTTT
clone size: -
J gene: TRBJ1-1
V gene: TRBV5-5
D gene: -

CDR3 protein: CASSSGLRNFEAYEQYF
CDR3 DNA: TGCGCCAGCAGCTCGGGACTTCGAAATTTCGAAGCCTACGAGCAGTACTTC
clone size: -
J gene: TRBJ2-7
V gene: TRBV5-1
D gene: -

CDR3 protein: CASRGQGFSYEQYF
CDR3 DNA: TGTGCCAGTAGGGGACAGGGGTTCTCCTACGAGCAGTACTTC
clone size: few
J gene: TRBJ2-7
V gene: TRBV19
D gene: TRBD1

CDR3 protein: CASNVANTGELFF
CDR3 DNA: TGTGCCAGCAATGTAGCCAACACCGGGGAGCTGTTTTTT
clone size: -
J gene: TRBJ2-2
V gene: TRBV9
D gene: -

CDR3 protein: CASSLRQGSTEAFF
CDR3 DNA: TGTGCCAGCAGCTTAAGGCAGGGGAGCACTGAAGCTTTCTTT
clone size: -
J gene: TRBJ1-1
V gene: TRBV7-9
D gene: -

CDR3 protein: CASTQSFYNEQFF
CDR3 DNA: TGTGCCAGTACCCAAAGCTTTTACAATGAGCAGTTCTTC
clone size: -
J gene: TRBJ2-1
V gene: TRBV19
D gene: -